A selection of T cell receptor beta chains follows, all from one sample in a study of cytotoxic CD8 clonotypes in ibrutinib-treated CLL. Clones were read by immunoSEQ multiplex PCR, and TCRdb kept only the in-frame ones, dropping some. This sample has some 27,000 clones, with approximately 54% found just once. The sequences come from PBMCs, collected before ibrutinib treatment. The receptors stem from a human donor with chronic lymphocytic leukemia. CDR3s include the opening cysteine and the closing phenylalanine or tryptophan. D genes are given only for firm matches. Rows may omit the clone size; those that give it use once, few, many or a size class.

NA	TRBV28	medium-sized	TRBJ1-2	CASSLSQGGGYGYTF	TGTGCCAGCAGTTTATCCCAAGGCGGGGGTTATGGCTACACCTTC
TRBD1	TRBV12-5	NA	TRBJ1-1	CASGLIQGATEAFF	TGTGCTAGTGGTTTGATACAGGGGGCCACTGAAGCTTTCTTT
TRBD2	TRBV9	NA	TRBJ2-2	CASSVAKTGTSGTKAGELFF	TGTGCCAGCAGCGTAGCCAAAACCGGGACTAGCGGGACAAAGGCCGGGGAGCTGTTTTTT
TRBD1	TRBV5-1	NA	TRBJ2-3	CASSLAIQGGTDTQYF	TGCGCCAGCAGCTTGGCCATACAGGGGGGTACAGATACGCAGTATTTT
NA	TRBV2	NA	TRBJ1-5	CASSEWGNQPQHF	TGTGCCAGCAGTGAATGGGGGAATCAGCCCCAGCATTTT
NA	TRBV6-1	NA	TRBJ2-7	CASSASGLLWEQYF	TGTGCCAGCAGTGCCTCAGGACTCCTCTGGGAGCAGTACTTC
NA	TRBV19	NA	TRBJ1-2	CASSIAPGPARYGYTF	TGTGCCAGTAGTATAGCACCCGGACCGGCTCGTTATGGCTACACCTTC
NA	TRBV5-1	NA	TRBJ2-1	CASSFEYGTQDEQFF	TGCGCCAGCAGCTTTGAATATGGTACGCAGGATGAGCAGTTCTTC
TRBD1	TRBV6-1	few	TRBJ1-5	CATQGGEYSNQPQHF	TGTGCCACCCAGGGGGGAGAATATAGCAATCAGCCCCAGCATTTT
TRBD1	TRBV2	few	TRBJ1-5	CASSVSGQGGQPQHF	TGTGCCAGCAGTGTTTCGGGACAGGGCGGTCAGCCCCAGCATTTT
NA	TRBV5-6	NA	TRBJ1-2	CASSRGSRGIRGGYTF	TGTGCCAGCAGCCGCGGGTCTAGGGGGATCAGGGGTGGCTACACCTTC
TRBD1	TRBV7-6	NA	TRBJ1-1	CASSLLGQGVNTEAFF	TGTGCCAGCAGCTTACTGGGACAGGGAGTGAACACTGAAGCTTTCTTT
NA	TRBV7-9	NA	TRBJ2-2	CASRPGLNWTGELFF	TGTGCCAGCAGACCGGGACTGAACTGGACCGGGGAGCTGTTTTTT
NA	TRBV7-9	NA	TRBJ2-3	CASSFRKGPPPFRDTQYF	TGTGCCAGCAGCTTCCGCAAAGGCCCTCCACCTTTTAGAGATACGCAGTATTTT
TRBD2	TRBV4-1	few	TRBJ2-7	CASSRAGTSGGEGEQYF	TGCGCCAGCAGCCGAGCCGGGACTAGCGGGGGGGAAGGCGAGCAGTACTTC
TRBD1	TRBV7-9	once	TRBJ2-7	CASSLGDRANYEQYF	TGTGCCAGCAGCTTAGGGGACAGGGCGAACTACGAGCAGTACTTC
NA	TRBV6-1	NA	TRBJ2-6	CASSGAYYAQSRANVLTF	TGTGCCAGCAGTGGTGCTTACTATGCACAAAGTCGGGCCAACGTCCTGACTTTC
NA	TRBV29-1	few	TRBJ2-7	CSVGQTYGYEQYF	TGCAGCGTTGGACAGACTTATGGTTACGAGCAGTACTTC
NA	TRBV19	NA	TRBJ2-1	CASSIRGDGNEQFF	TGTGCCAGTAGTATCAGGGGGGATGGCAATGAGCAGTTCTTC
TRBD2	TRBV2	NA	TRBJ2-2	CASSVPYRAGTNTGELFF	TGTGCCAGCAGCGTTCCGTACCGAGCGGGAACGAACACCGGGGAGCTGTTTTTT
NA	TRBV6-5	few	TRBJ1-1	CASSYIGGGKAFF	TGTGCCAGCAGTTACATTGGCGGGGGTAAAGCTTTCTTT
TRBD2	TRBV7-2	NA	TRBJ2-7	CASSLGTSGTYSYEQYF	TGTGCCAGCAGCCTGGGGACTAGCGGGACGTACTCCTACGAGCAGTACTTC
TRBD2	TRBV28	NA	TRBJ2-1	CASSFSGRARPNEQFF	TGTGCCAGCAGTTTTAGCGGGAGGGCCCGGCCCAATGAGCAGTTCTTC
NA	TRBV7-2	few	TRBJ2-5	CASSLARGGAGTQYF	TGTGCCAGCAGCTTAGCGCGTGGGGGCGCGGGGACCCAGTACTTC
TRBD1	TRBV10-3	few	TRBJ1-1	CAIRGTGPNTEAFF	TGTGCCATCAGAGGGACAGGGCCGAACACTGAAGCTTTCTTT
NA	TRBV7-9	NA	TRBJ2-5	CASRPSGRSPAQYF	TGTGCCAGCAGGCCCTCAGGACGATCTCCGGCCCAGTACTTC